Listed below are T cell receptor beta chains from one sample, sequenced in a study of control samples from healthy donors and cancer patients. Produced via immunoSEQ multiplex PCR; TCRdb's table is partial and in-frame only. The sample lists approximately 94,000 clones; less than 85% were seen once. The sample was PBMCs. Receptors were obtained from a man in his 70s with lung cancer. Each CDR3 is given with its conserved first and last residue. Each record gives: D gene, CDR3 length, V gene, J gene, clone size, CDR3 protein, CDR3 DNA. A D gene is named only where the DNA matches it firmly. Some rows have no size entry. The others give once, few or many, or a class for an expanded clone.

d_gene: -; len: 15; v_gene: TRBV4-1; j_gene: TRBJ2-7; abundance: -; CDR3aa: CASSSLVGTRYEQYF; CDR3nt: TGCGCCAGCAGCTCCCTAGTAGGTACCCGATACGAGCAGTACTTC
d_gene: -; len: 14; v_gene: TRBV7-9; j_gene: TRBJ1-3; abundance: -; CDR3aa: CASSLGGAGNTIYF; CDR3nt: TGTGCCAGCAGCTTAGGAGGGGCTGGAAACACCATATATTTT
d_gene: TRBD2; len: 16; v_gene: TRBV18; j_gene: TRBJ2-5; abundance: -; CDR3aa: CASSPPLGGQQETQYF; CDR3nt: TGTGCCAGCTCACCCCCTCTGGGAGGGCAGCAAGAGACCCAGTACTTC
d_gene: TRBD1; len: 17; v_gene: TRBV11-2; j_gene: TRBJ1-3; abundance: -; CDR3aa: CASSYLQGVLSGNTIYF; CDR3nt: TGTGCCAGCAGTTATCTACAGGGGGTTCTATCTGGAAACACCATATATTTT
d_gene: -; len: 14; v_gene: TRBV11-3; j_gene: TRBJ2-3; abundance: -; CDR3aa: CASSYRGQTDTQYF; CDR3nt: TGTGCCAGCAGCTATAGGGGCCAAACAGATACGCAGTATTTT
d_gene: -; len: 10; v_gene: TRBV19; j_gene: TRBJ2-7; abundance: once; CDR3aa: CASSIVGQYF; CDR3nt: TGTGCCAGTAGTATAGTGGGGCAGTACTTC
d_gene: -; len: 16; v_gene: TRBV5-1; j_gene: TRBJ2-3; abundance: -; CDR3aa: CASSGNGRGSTDTQYF; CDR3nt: TGCGCCAGCAGCGGGAACGGCAGGGGAAGCACAGATACGCAGTATTTT
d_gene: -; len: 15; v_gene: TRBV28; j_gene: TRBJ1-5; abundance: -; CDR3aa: CASSSEGGGNQPQHF; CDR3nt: TGTGCCAGCAGCTCAGAGGGGGGGGGCAATCAGCCCCAGCATTTT
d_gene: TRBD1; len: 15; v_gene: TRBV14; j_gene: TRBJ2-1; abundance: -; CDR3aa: CASSRDRGSYNEQFF; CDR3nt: TGTGCCAGCAGCCGCGACAGGGGGTCCTACAATGAGCAGTTCTTC
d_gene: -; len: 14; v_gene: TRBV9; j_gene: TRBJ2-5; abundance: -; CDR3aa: CASSVKPGRETQYF; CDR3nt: TGTGCCAGCAGCGTAAAACCCGGTAGGGAGACCCAGTACTTC
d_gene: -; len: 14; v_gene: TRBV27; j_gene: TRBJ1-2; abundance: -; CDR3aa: CASSFDRTPRGYTF; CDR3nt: TGTGCCAGCAGTTTCGACAGGACCCCTAGAGGCTACACCTTC
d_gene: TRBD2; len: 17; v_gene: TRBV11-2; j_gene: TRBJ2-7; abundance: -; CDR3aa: CASSAPGLAGGTYEQYF; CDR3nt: TGTGCCAGCAGCGCACCGGGACTAGCGGGGGGAACCTACGAGCAGTACTTC
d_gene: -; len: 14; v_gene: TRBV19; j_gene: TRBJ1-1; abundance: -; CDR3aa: CASSLTAKNTEAFF; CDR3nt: TGTGCCAGTAGTCTGACAGCGAAGAACACTGAAGCTTTCTTT
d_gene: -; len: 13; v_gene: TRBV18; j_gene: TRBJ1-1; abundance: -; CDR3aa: CATSSNQNTEAFF; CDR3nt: TGTGCCACCTCCTCCAACCAGAACACTGAAGCTTTCTTT
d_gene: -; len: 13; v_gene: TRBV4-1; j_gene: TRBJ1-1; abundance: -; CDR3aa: CASSLLMNTEAFF; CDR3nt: TGCGCCAGCAGCCTCCTTATGAACACTGAAGCTTTCTTT
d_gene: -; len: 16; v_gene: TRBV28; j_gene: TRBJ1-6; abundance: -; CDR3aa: CATRTPGPIDNSPLHF; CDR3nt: TGTGCCACCAGGACACCGGGACCGATCGATAATTCACCCCTCCACTTT
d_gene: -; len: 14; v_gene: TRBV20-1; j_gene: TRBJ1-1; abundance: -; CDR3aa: CSASEGGAWTEAFF; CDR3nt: TGCAGTGCTAGTGAGGGGGGCGCGTGGACTGAAGCTTTCTTT
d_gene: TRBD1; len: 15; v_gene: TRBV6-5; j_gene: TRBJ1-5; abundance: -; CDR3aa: CASSTTGSHNQPQHF; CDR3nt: TGTGCCAGCAGTACGACAGGGTCCCACAATCAGCCCCAGCATTTT
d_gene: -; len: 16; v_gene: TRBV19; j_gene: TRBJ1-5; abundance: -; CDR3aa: CASSAQGHGNNQPQHF; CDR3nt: TGTGCCAGTAGTGCCCAGGGACACGGAAACAATCAGCCCCAGCATTTT
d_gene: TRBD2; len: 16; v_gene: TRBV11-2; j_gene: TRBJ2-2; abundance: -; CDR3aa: CASIAGLAVLGGELFF; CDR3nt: TGTGCCAGCATAGCGGGACTAGCGGTATTAGGCGGGGAGCTGTTTTTT
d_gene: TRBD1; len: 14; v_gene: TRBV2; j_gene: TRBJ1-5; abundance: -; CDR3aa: CASRVGQGHQPQHF; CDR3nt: TGTGCCAGCAGGGTGGGACAGGGGCATCAGCCCCAGCATTTT
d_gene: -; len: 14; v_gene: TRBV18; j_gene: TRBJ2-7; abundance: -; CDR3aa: CTSSQTTGRHEQYF; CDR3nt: TGTACCAGCTCACAAACTACAGGGCGACACGAGCAGTACTTC
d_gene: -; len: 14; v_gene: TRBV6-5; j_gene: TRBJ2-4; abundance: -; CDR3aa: CASSYSGTPILQYF; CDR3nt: TGTGCCAGCAGTTACTCGGGGACCCCGATTCTTCAGTACTTC
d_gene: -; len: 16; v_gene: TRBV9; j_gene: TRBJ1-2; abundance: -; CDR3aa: CASSAFSRGAQGGYTF; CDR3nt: TGTGCCAGCAGCGCCTTTTCGAGGGGGGCGCAGGGAGGCTACACCTTC
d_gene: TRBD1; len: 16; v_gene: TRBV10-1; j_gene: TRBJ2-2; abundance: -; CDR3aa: CASSELGTGGIGELFF; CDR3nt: TGCGCCAGCAGTGAGTTAGGGACAGGGGGCATCGGGGAGCTGTTTTTT
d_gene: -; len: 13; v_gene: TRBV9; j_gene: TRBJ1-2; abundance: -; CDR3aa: CASSVDGGDGYTF; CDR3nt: TGTGCCAGCAGCGTAGACGGGGGTGATGGCTACACCTTC
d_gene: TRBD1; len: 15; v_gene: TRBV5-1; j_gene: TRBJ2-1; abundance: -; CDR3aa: CASSLGQGTYNEQFF; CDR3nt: TGCGCCAGCAGCTTGGGACAGGGTACGTACAATGAGCAGTTCTTC
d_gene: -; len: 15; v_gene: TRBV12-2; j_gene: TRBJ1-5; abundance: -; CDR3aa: CASRRRTGDRQPQHF; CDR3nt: TGTGCAAGTCGTCGACGGACAGGGGACCGTCAGCCCCAGCATTTT
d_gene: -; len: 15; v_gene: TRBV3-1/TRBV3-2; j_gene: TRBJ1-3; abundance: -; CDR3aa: CASSQVRSSGNTIYF; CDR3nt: TGTGCCAGCAGCCAAGTACGGAGCTCTGGAAACACCATATATTTT
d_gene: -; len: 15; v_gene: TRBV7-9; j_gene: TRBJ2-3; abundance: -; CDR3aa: CASSFRGMVPDTQYF; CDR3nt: TGTGCCAGCAGCTTCCGGGGGATGGTCCCAGATACGCAGTATTTT
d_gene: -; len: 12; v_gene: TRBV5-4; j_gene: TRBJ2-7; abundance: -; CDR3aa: CASSLGGSEQYF; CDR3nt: TGTGCCAGCAGCTTAGGGGGATCCGAGCAGTACTTC
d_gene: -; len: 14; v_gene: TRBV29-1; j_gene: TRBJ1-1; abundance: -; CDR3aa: CSVVGPPSGTEAFF; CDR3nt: TGCAGCGTGGTGGGCCCCCCCTCGGGCACTGAAGCTTTCTTT
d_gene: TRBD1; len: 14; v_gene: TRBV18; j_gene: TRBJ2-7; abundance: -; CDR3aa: CASSPVRDSYEQYF; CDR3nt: TGTGCCAGCTCACCCGTCAGGGACAGCTACGAGCAGTACTTC
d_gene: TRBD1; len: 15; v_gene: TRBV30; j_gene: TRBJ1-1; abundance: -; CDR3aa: CAWSSPGQRNTEAFF; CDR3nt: TGTGCCTGGAGTAGCCCGGGACAGCGGAACACTGAAGCTTTCTTT
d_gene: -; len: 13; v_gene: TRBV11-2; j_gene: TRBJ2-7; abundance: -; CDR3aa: CASSRGRGYEQYF; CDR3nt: TGTGCCAGCAGCCGTGGCCGGGGGTACGAGCAGTACTTC
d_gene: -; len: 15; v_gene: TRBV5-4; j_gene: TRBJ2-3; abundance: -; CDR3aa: CASTPWGGRSDTQYF; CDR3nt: TGTGCCAGCACCCCCTGGGGGGGCAGGTCAGATACGCAGTATTTT
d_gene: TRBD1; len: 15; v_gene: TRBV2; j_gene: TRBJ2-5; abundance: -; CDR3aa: CASRSGQLIQETQYF; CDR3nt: TGTGCCAGCAGGTCGGGACAGCTTATCCAAGAGACCCAGTACTTC
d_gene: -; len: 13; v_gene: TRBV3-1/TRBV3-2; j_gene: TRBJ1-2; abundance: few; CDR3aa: CASSQGANYGYTF; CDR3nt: TGTGCCAGCAGCCAAGGGGCTAACTATGGCTACACCTTC
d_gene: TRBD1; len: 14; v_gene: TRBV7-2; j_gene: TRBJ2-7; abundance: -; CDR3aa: CASSSRDSSYEQYF; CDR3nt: TGTGCCAGCAGCTCCCGGGACAGCTCCTACGAGCAGTACTTC
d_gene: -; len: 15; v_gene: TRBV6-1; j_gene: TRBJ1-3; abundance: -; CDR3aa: CASSDLARVGNTIYF; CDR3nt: TGTGCCAGCAGTGATTTGGCCAGGGTTGGAAACACCATATATTTT
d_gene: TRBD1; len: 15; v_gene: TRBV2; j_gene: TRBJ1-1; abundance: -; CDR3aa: CASSATATGRGEAFF; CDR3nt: TGTGCCAGCAGTGCTACGGCGACAGGGCGGGGTGAAGCTTTCTTT
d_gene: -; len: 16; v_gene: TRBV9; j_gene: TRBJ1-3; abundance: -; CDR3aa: CASSVVSRGSGNTIYF; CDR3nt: TGTGCCAGCAGCGTAGTCTCGAGGGGCTCTGGAAACACCATATATTTT
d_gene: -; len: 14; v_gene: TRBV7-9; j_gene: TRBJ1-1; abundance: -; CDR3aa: CASSSSAVDPEAFF; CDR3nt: TGTGCCAGCAGCTCTTCGGCAGTAGACCCTGAAGCTTTCTTT
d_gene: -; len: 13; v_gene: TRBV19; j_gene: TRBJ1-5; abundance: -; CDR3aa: CASSISPNQPQHF; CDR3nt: TGTGCCAGTAGTATCTCCCCCAATCAGCCCCAGCATTTT
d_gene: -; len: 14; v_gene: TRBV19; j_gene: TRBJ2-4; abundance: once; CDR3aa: CATRGELAKNIQYF; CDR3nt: TGTGCCACTAGGGGGGAACTAGCCAAAAACATTCAGTACTTC
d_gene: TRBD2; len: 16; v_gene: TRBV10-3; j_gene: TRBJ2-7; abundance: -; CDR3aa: CATTGVLSGGSYEQYF; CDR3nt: TGTGCCACGACGGGGGTCCTCAGCGGGGGTTCCTACGAGCAGTACTTC
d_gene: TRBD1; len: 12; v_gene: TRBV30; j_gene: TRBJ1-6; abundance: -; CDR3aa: CASNRGESPLHF; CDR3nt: TGTGCCTCAAACAGGGGCGAGTCACCCCTCCACTTT